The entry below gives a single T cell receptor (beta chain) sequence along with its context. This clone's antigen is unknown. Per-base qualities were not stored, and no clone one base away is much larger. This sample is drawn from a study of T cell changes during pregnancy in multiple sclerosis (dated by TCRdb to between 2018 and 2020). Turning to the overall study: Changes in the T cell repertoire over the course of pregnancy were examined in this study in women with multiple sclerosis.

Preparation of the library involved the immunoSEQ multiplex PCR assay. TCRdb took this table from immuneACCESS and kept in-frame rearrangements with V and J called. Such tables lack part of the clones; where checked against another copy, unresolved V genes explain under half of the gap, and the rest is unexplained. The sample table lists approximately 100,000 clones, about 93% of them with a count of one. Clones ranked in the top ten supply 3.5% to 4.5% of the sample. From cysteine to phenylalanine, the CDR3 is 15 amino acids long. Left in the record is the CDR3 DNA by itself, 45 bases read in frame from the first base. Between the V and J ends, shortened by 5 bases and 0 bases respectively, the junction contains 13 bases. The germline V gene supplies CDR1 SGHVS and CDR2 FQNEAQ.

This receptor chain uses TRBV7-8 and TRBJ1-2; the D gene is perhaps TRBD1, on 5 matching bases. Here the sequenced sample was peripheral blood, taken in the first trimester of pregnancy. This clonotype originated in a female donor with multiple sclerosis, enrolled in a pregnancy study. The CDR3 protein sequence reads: CASSGRQTANYGYTF. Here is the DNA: TGTGCCAGCAGCGGCCGACAGACAGCTAACTATGGCTACACCTTC.